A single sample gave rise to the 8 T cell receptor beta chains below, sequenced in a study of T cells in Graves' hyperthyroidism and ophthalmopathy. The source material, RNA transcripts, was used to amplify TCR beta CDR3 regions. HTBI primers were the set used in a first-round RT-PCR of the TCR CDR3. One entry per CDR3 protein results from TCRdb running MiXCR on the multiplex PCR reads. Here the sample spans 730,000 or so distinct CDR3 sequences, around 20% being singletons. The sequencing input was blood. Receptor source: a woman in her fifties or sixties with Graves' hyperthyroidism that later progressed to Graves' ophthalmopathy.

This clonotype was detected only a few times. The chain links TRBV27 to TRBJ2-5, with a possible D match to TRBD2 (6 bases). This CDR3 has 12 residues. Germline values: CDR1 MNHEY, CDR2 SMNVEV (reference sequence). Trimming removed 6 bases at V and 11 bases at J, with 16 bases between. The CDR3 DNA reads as TGTGCCAGCAGCCCCGGGGGTTCGACTCAGTACTTC. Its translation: CASSPGGSTQYF.

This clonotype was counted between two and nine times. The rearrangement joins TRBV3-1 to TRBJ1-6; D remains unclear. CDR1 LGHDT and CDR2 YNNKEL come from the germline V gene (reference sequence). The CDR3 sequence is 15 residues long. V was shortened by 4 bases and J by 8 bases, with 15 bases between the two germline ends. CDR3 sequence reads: CASSPPGESDSPLHF. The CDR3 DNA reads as TGTGCCAGCAGCCCCCCCGGCGAGTCAGATTCACCCCTCCACTTT.

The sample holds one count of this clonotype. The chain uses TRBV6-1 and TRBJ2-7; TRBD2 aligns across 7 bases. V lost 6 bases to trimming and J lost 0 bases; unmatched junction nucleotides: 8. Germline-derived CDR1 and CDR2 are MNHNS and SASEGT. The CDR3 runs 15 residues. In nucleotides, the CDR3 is TGTGCCAGCAGCCCTCTTGCGGGGGACTCCTACGAGCAGTACTTC. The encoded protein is CASSPLAGDSYEQYF.

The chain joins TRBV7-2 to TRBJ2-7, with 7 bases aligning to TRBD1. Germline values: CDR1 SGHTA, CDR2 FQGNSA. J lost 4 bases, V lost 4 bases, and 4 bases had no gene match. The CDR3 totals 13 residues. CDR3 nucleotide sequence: TGTGCCAGCAGCTGGGACAGCTTTTACGAGCAGTACTTC. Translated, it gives CASSWDSFYEQYF.

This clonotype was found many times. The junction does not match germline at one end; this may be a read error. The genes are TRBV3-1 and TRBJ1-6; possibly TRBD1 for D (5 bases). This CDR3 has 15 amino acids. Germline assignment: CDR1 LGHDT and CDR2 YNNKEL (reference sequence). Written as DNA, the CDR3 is TGTGCCAGCAGCCACGACAGAGCCTATAGTTCACCCCTCCACTTT. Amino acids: CASSHDRAYSSPLHF.

The CDR3 bases are TGTGCCAGCAGACCCCCGGGACTAGCATCAGATACGCAGTATTTT. It is translated as CASRPPGLASDTQYF. The chain recombines TRBV11-2 with TRBJ2-3; 9 bases align to TRBD2. Germline V gives CDR1 SGHAT, CDR2 FQNNGV. The J segment lost 4 bases and the V segment lost 6 bases, leaving 8 bases of the junction unmatched. CDR3 length equals 15 residues.

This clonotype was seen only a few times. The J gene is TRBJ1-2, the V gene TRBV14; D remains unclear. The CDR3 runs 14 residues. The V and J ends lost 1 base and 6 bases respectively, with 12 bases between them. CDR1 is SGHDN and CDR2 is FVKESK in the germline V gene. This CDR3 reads CASSQGSGLNGYTF. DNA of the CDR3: TGTGCCAGCAGCCAAGGGTCGGGCCTTAATGGCTACACCTTC.

CDR3 region: CASRPGTVENYGYTF. CDR3 coding DNA: TGTGCCAGCAGGCCTGGGACAGTCGAGAACTATGGCTACACCTTC. The V call is TRBV6-1, the J call TRBJ1-2; TRBD1 agrees at 7 bases. The trim removed 6 bases at V and 2 bases at J, leaving 9 bases unmatched. Germline V gene sequence: CDR1 MNHNS, CDR2 SASEGT. This CDR3 region has 15 residues.